The 13 T cell receptor beta chains listed next were all sequenced from one sample in a study of blood T cell repertoires in COVID-19. Only in-frame clones appear in the TCRdb table, and some are missing; sequencing was by immunoSEQ multiplex PCR. The table records 93,000 or so clones, roughly 80% of them present only once. Sequenced material: peripheral blood. Receptor source: a human donor in a cohort sampled during active COVID-19.

The rearrangement joins TRBV27 to TRBJ2-7, with D unclear. The CDR3 contains 13 residues. The V end lost 6 bases, the J end lost 1 base, and 10 bases lay between the germline ends. CDR1 is MNHEY and CDR2 is SMNVEV in the germline V gene (reference sequence). As DNA, the CDR3 is TGTGCCAGCAGAGAGAGATTTTCCTACGAGCAGTACTTC. Residues: CASRERFSYEQYF.

The chain couples TRBV2 to TRBJ2-5; D gene unclear. The CDR3 is made up of 13 amino acids. Germline values: CDR1 SNHLY, CDR2 FYNNEI. V lost 2 bases and J 5 bases, leaving 9 bases between the germline ends. The CDR3 DNA sequence: TGTGCCAGCAGTGAACCCTTACGGGAGACCCAGTACTTC. This sequence encodes CASSEPLRETQYF.

Regarding this clone: At the DNA level, this CDR3 is encoded by other sequences in the same sample as well. The V call is TRBV7-2, the J call TRBJ2-7; D perhaps matches TRBD2 (6 bases). This CDR3 is built from 13 residues. Germline lookup yields CDR1 SGHTA and CDR2 FQGNSA. Deletions cut 2 bases from V and 6 bases from J, with 11 bases between. CDR3 region: CASSLPGVPEQYF. CDR3 nucleotides: TGTGCCAGCAGCTTACCGGGAGTACCCGAGCAGTACTTC. The full variable domain, in which reference TRBV7-2 and TRBJ2-7 provide the parts outside the CDR3, is GAGVSQSPSNKVTEKGKDVELRCDPISGHTALYWYRQSLGQGLEFLIYFQGNSAPDKSGLPSDRFSAERTGGSVSTLTIQRTQQEDSAVYLCASSLPGVPEQYFGPGTRLTVT.

The chain has TRBV6-4 and TRBJ2-5; tentative D call: TRBD2 (6 bases). CDR3 size: 12 residues. Trimming shortened V by 8 bases and J by 6 bases, and 13 bases separated the two germline ends. Per the germline V gene, CDR1 is MRHNA and CDR2 is SNTAGT. The CDR3 region is CASGGKGKTQYF. Here the CDR3 DNA reads TGTGCCAGCGGGGGGAAAGGAAAGACCCAGTACTTC.

The J gene is TRBJ1-2, the V gene TRBV3-1 (or the pseudogene TRBV3-2), with D possibly being TRBD1 (5 bases). The CDR3 has 15 amino acids. In germline, CDR1 is LGHDT, CDR2 YNNKEL (reference sequence). Between the trimmed V and J ends, which lost 0 bases and 7 bases, there was a span of 15 bases. CDR3 coding DNA: TGTGCCAGCAGCCAAGAGGGATCAGGGCGGGGTGGCTACACCTTC. Residues: CASSQEGSGRGGYTF.

This chain uses TRBV19 with TRBJ2-5; 8 nucleotides align to TRBD2. This CDR3 has 14 residues. Trimming at V came to 5 bases and at J to 5 bases, leaving 7 bases not matched to a gene. Germline CDR1 is LNHDA and CDR2 is SQIVND (reference sequence). CDR3 loop: CASSRGSGDETQYF. CDR3 nucleotides: TGTGCCAGTAGTCGGGGTAGCGGGGACGAGACCCAGTACTTC.

This chain joins TRBV18 and TRBJ2-5; D call uncertain. The V end was cut by 1 base, the J end by 5 bases, with 17 bases between. This CDR3 has 16 residues. The germline V gene has CDR1 KGHSH and CDR2 LQKENI. The CDR3 protein is CASSPQVGGALETQYF. The CDR3 DNA reads as TGTGCCAGCTCACCACAAGTCGGCGGAGCATTGGAGACCCAGTACTTC.

The chain recombines TRBV4-1 with TRBJ1-2; perhaps TRBD1 as D (6 bases). The CDR3 contains 15 residues. Germline assignment: CDR1 MGHRA and CDR2 YSYEKL. V lost 0 bases, J lost 7 bases, and 15 bases lay in between. The CDR3 sequence: CASSQDGHNRAGYTF. The CDR3 DNA reads as TGCGCCAGCAGCCAAGATGGGCACAACAGGGCTGGCTACACCTTC.

The J gene is TRBJ1-4, the V gene TRBV4-2; 10 positions agree with TRBD1. Germline lookup yields CDR1 LGHNA and CDR2 YNFKEQ. V lost 3 bases, J lost 8 bases, and 9 bases stayed unmatched. The CDR3 extends over 16 amino acids. This chain's CDR3 is CASSQDPTGGGEKLFF. CDR3 bases: TGTGCCAGCAGCCAGGATCCGACAGGGGGCGGCGAAAAACTGTTTTTT.

The rearrangement uses TRBV6-6 and TRBJ2-5; TRBD2 matches at 9 bases. This CDR3 has 15 amino acids. Germline values: CDR1 MNHNY, CDR2 SVGAGI (reference sequence). The V gene end was trimmed by 6 bases and the J gene end by 5 bases; junction bases not matched to a gene: 10. CDR3 sequence reads: CASSRGAGGLETQYF. CDR3 DNA sequence: TGTGCCAGCAGCCGAGGAGCGGGGGGTCTTGAGACCCAGTACTTC.

This clone appeared once. The chain couples TRBV5-6 to TRBJ1-1; D is unclear. The CDR3 has 15 amino acids. Trimming stripped 2 bases from V and 0 bases from J, with 11 bases between. Germline-derived CDR1 and CDR2 are SGHDT and YYEEEE. The CDR3 here is CASSLGGSLNTEAFF. CDR3 sequence (DNA): TGTGCCAGCAGCTTAGGAGGCTCCCTGAACACTGAAGCTTTCTTT.

This clone was counted a single time. The chain employs TRBV12-3 or TRBV12-4 and TRBJ1-2, with D perhaps TRBD1 (5 bases). CDR3 length equals 11 residues. V lost 8 bases and J 4 bases, leaving 8 bases between the germline ends. The CDR3 loop reads CASWGTYGYTF. CDR3 DNA sequence: TGTGCCAGCTGGGGCACCTATGGCTACACCTTC.

This rearrangement joins TRBV18 to TRBJ1-6; 7 bases fit TRBD1. Trimming removed 3 bases from V and 8 bases from J; junction bases left unmatched: 7. Germline values: CDR1 KGHSH, CDR2 LQKENI. CDR3 length: 15 amino acids. DNA for the CDR3: TGTGCCAGCTCACCTCTACAGGGGTTGGATTCACCCCTCCACTTT. Translating it yields CASSPLQGLDSPLHF.